This TCR beta chain was observed in a study of OX40 agonist ivuxolimab in advanced cancers. Study information: Patients were treated with ivuxolimab, an agonistic anti-OX40 (CD134) antibody. Treatment received earlier with anti-PD-1, anti-PD-L1 or anti-CTLA-4 agents was allowed, and approximately 44% had some.

The method was immunoSEQ multiplex PCR; TCRdb's version includes in-frame clones alone and lacks a portion of them. Among tens of thousands of clones listed, 90% to 95% were seen once. No patient had autoimmune disease or received systemic immunosuppression. Study-wide findings and caveats: Researchers did not establish what antigens the expanded peripheral T cells target.

A single count supports this clone. Its cognate antigen is unknown. The receptor was isolated from an adult with an advanced solid tumor such as melanoma, head and neck, liver or kidney cancer. Sequences were derived from CD4+ or CD8+ T cells sorted from blood, sampled in a trial of the OX40 agonist ivuxolimab.

The CDR3 region has the DNA TGTGCTAGTGGCAACGGGGGACAGGGGGTCGATGAGCAGTTCTTC. Residues: CASGNGGQGVDEQFF. This sequence joins TRBV12-5 and TRBJ2-1, with TRBD1 matching 11 bases. The CDR3 totals 15 residues. The V and J ends lost 6 bases and 8 bases, in that order; junction bases with no gene match: 9. From germline, CDR1 is LGHNT and CDR2 FRNRAP.